This T cell receptor beta chain was obtained from a study of Ad26.COV2.S vaccination and SARS-CoV-2 variants. Study-wide findings and caveats: An underestimation of total T cell responses may have resulted from the TCR breadth and depth analyses.

Described treatment: approximately 18 received Ad26.COV2.S at low or high dose, single or two shots; roughly 5 received placebo; per-sample allocation not given. Collection of the samples took place on day 63 after the first injection of vaccine or placebo. Notes on this clone: Antigen specificity is unknown.

Here immunoSEQ multiplex PCR was the method, and the copy in TCRdb shows in-frame clones only, minus some. The sample shows approximately 420,000 clones, about nine tenths of them seen only once. The CDR3 is 14 amino acids. Germline V CDR1 and CDR2: MNHEY, SVGAGI. The V end was cut by 6 bases, the J end by 7 bases, with 13 bases between. The input for sequencing was peripheral blood, taken in a trial of Ad26.COV2.S vaccine versus placebo. The J gene is TRBJ1-6, the V gene TRBV6-5; perhaps TRBD1 as D (5 bases). This receptor was taken from a person between 18 and 59 years old who received the Ad26.COV2.S COVID-19 vaccine or a placebo. The CDR3 DNA reads TGTGCCAGCAGACCAGGGTTGGGCAATTCACCCCTCCACTTT. It encodes CASRPGLGNSPLHF.